A selection of T cell receptor beta chains follows, all from one sample in a study of CD8 T cells in ankylosing spondylitis. TCRdb used MiXCR to reprocess the 5' RACE reads, holding one entry per CDR3 protein. The repertoire holds a few hundred thousand distinct CDR3 sequences, with 6% to 8.5% as singletons. The sequenced sample was blood, either unsorted or a sorted T cell fraction (not recorded which). The receptors come from a male donor with ankylosing spondylitis. Both conserved end residues are part of each CDR3. A D gene is named only where the DNA matches it firmly. Not every row has a clone size; where given, it reads once, few, many or a size class.

V	D	J	size	CDR3	DNA
TRBV29-1	TRBD2	TRBJ2-1	few	CSGREVGYNEQFF	TGCAGCGGACGGGAGGTCGGCTACAATGAGCAGTTCTTC
TRBV7-9	.	TRBJ2-3	many	CASSLAQFSSDTQYF	TGTGCCAGCAGCTTAGCGCAATTTTCATCAGATACGCAGTATTTT
TRBV6-5	.	TRBJ2-4	many	CASSYLGAGKNIQYF	TGTGCCAGCAGTTACCTCGGTGCGGGGAAAAACATTCAGTACTTC
TRBV20-1	.	TRBJ2-5	many	CSARDQVPSETQYF	TGCAGTGCTAGGGATCAGGTCCCTTCAGAGACCCAGTACTTC
TRBV10-3	TRBD2	TRBJ2-3	many	CAISARASGVITDTQYF	TGTGCCATCAGTGCTCGGGCTAGCGGGGTCATTACAGATACGCAGTATTTT
TRBV28	TRBD1	TRBJ1-2	many	CAAREGAHYGYTF	TGTGCCGCAAGGGAGGGGGCGCACTATGGCTACACCTTC
TRBV14	.	TRBJ2-7	many	CASSQFTSRPEQYF	TGTGCCAGCAGTCAATTTACCTCTCGCCCCGAGCAGTACTTC
TRBV4-3	TRBD2	TRBJ2-7	many	CASSQDILAGRYEQYF	TGCGCCAGCAGCCAAGATATTCTAGCGGGGCGCTACGAGCAGTACTTC
TRBV9	.	TRBJ2-3	many	CASSAPLGDTQYF	TGTGCCAGCAGCGCCCCGTTAGGGGATACGCAGTATTTT
TRBV10-3	TRBD1	TRBJ1-1	few	CAISESRQGNTEAFF	TGTGCCATCAGTGAGTCAAGACAGGGAAACACTGAAGCTTTCTTT
TRBV4-3	.	TRBJ1-6	many	CASSQDRNSGSPLHF	TGCGCCAGCAGCCAAGATCGAAACTCAGGGTCACCCCTCCACTTT
TRBV13	TRBD1	TRBJ1-1	.	CASSPPTGKNTEAFF	TGTGCCAGCAGCCCGCCGACAGGGAAGAACACTGAAGCTTTCTTT
TRBV20-1	.	TRBJ2-4	many	CSARGDVQENIQYF	TGCAGTGCTAGAGGGGACGTACAGGAAAACATTCAGTACTTC
TRBV29-1	.	TRBJ2-2	many	CSVRQSLAGELFF	TGCAGCGTGCGACAGTCTCTGGCCGGGGAGCTGTTTTTT
TRBV20-1	.	TRBJ1-5	many	CSAPSRNWNQPQHF	TGCAGTGCCCCCTCCAGAAATTGGAATCAGCCCCAGCATTTT
TRBV30	.	TRBJ2-7	few	CAWKPGSYEQYF	TGTGCCTGGAAACCGGGGTCCTACGAGCAGTACTTC
TRBV9	.	TRBJ1-5	many	CASSVGSYSNQPQHF	TGTGCCAGCAGCGTGGGCAGCTATAGCAATCAGCCCCAGCATTTT
TRBV20-1	TRBD2	TRBJ2-4	many	CSARAYGLAGGQNIQYF	TGCAGTGCTAGAGCTTATGGACTAGCGGGAGGTCAAAACATTCAGTACTTC
TRBV27	TRBD2	TRBJ2-2	many	CASSLQGLAKSGELFF	TGTGCCAGCAGTTTACAGGGACTAGCAAAGTCCGGGGAGCTGTTTTTT
TRBV27	TRBD1	TRBJ1-1	many	CASRQGALEAFF	TGTGCCAGCAGACAGGGGGCCCTTGAAGCTTTCTTT
TRBV18	TRBD1	TRBJ2-1	.	CASSPPGQGVGEQFF	TGTGCCAGCTCACCGCCGGGACAGGGGGTTGGGGAGCAGTTCTTC
TRBV7-6	.	TRBJ2-7	many	CASSQYQGYEQYF	TGTGCCAGCAGCCAATATCAGGGCTACGAGCAGTACTTC
TRBV7-2	.	TRBJ1-1	many	CASSLAVGRGAEAFF	TGTGCCAGCAGCTTAGCCGTGGGGAGGGGGGCTGAAGCTTTCTTT
TRBV20-1	.	TRBJ2-7	many	CSASFTRSYEQYF	TGCAGTGCTAGTTTCACCCGCTCCTACGAGCAGTACTTC
TRBV12-3/TRBV12-4	TRBD2	TRBJ2-3	many	CASSYGPGGVGIPSSQYF	TGTGCCAGCAGCTACGGACCGGGGGGGGTCGGAATTCCTTCGTCGCAGTATTTT
TRBV27	.	TRBJ1-1	many	CASSFRGQTEAFF	TGTGCCAGCAGTTTCCGCGGCCAAACTGAAGCTTTCTTT
TRBV7-9	.	TRBJ2-5	many	CASSLAAKTQYF	TGTGCCAGCAGCTTGGCAGCCAAGACCCAGTACTTC
TRBV19	TRBD1	TRBJ1-2	.	CASRRWDRRYGYTF	TGTGCCAGTAGACGTTGGGACAGGAGATATGGCTACACCTTC
TRBV4-3	TRBD2	TRBJ2-1	.	CASSQVPSGPWANEQFF	TGCGCCAGCAGCCAAGTCCCTAGCGGGCCCTGGGCCAATGAGCAGTTCTTC
TRBV4-2	.	TRBJ2-7	many	CASSQVGGTYEQYF	TGTGCCAGCAGCCAAGTTGGGGGCACGTACGAGCAGTACTTC
TRBV5-6	TRBD2	TRBJ2-7	many	CASSLAGGLAELEPYEQYF	TGTGCCAGCAGCTTGGCCGGAGGACTAGCGGAACTCGAACCCTACGAGCAGTACTTC
TRBV18	TRBD1	TRBJ2-5	.	CASSPRETGQETQYF	TGTGCCAGCTCACCGAGGGAGACAGGGCAAGAGACCCAGTACTTC
TRBV29-1	.	TRBJ2-1	.	CSVGTEQFF	TGCAGCGTCGGGACAGAGCAGTTCTTC
TRBV7-2	.	TRBJ2-7	few	CASAGGGYEQYF	TGTGCCAGCGCCGGGGGAGGCTACGAGCAGTACTTC
TRBV7-9	.	TRBJ2-7	many	CASSPLSGDAYEQYF	TGTGCCAGCAGCCCTCTGTCGGGCGATGCCTACGAGCAGTACTTC
TRBV6-2/TRBV6-3	.	TRBJ2-3	many	CASSYIWRTPTDTQYF	TGTGCCAGCAGTTACATATGGCGGACACCCACAGATACGCAGTATTTT
TRBV27	TRBD1	TRBJ1-6	many	CASRTGGAALHF	TGTGCCAGCAGGACAGGGGGCGCGGCCCTCCACTTT
TRBV7-9	.	TRBJ2-3	many	CASRSEGWLDTQYF	TGTGCCAGCCGATCGGAAGGGTGGTTAGATACGCAGTATTTT
TRBV20-1	TRBD2	TRBJ2-5	few	CSARLAGEGSETQYF	TGCAGTGCTAGGTTAGCGGGAGAGGGTTCGGAGACCCAGTACTTC
TRBV5-8	.	TRBJ2-2	many	CASSLLGETGELFF	TGTGCCAGCAGCTTGTTGGGGGAGACCGGGGAGCTGTTTTTT
TRBV20-1	TRBD1	TRBJ2-3	.	CSARSGQGLADTQYF	TGCAGTGCTAGAAGCGGACAGGGACTCGCAGATACGCAGTATTTT
TRBV6-5	.	TRBJ1-1	many	CASSYGQAVNTEAFF	TGTGCCAGCAGTTACGGGCAGGCGGTCAACACTGAAGCTTTCTTT
TRBV5-1	TRBD1	TRBJ1-5	.	CASSSGDRVGQPQHF	TGCGCCAGCAGCTCCGGGGACAGGGTGGGTCAGCCCCAGCATTTT
TRBV12-3/TRBV12-4	TRBD2	TRBJ2-1	many	CASSPLAGVSYNEQFF	TGTGCCAGCAGTCCACTAGCGGGAGTCTCCTACAATGAGCAGTTCTTC
TRBV6-5	TRBD1	TRBJ2-7	many	CASSSRDRAHEQYF	TGTGCCAGCAGTTCCCGGGACAGGGCCCACGAGCAGTACTTC
TRBV27	.	TRBJ2-5	many	CASSLVGTGQETQYF	TGTGCCAGCAGTTTAGTTGGGACGGGTCAAGAGACCCAGTACTTC
TRBV18	TRBD1	TRBJ1-2	many	CASSPGQGENYGYTF	TGTGCCAGCTCACCTGGACAGGGGGAAAACTATGGCTACACCTTC
TRBV30	TRBD1	TRBJ2-2	.	CAWSGIEQGGTGELFF	TGTGCCTGGAGTGGCATCGAACAGGGGGGCACCGGGGAGCTGTTTTTT
TRBV5-1	.	TRBJ1-3	many	CASSSDRSSGNTIYF	TGCGCCAGCAGCTCAGACAGATCCTCTGGAAACACCATATATTTT
TRBV7-9	.	TRBJ2-3	many	CASSPGGPDTQYF	TGTGCCAGCAGCCCGGGGGGCCCAGATACGCAGTATTTT
TRBV24-1	.	TRBJ2-1	many	CATSARAFYNEQFF	TGTGCCACCAGTGCTCGGGCCTTCTACAATGAGCAGTTCTTC
TRBV12-3/TRBV12-4	TRBD2	TRBJ2-4	few	CASTWGGPENIQYF	TGTGCCAGCACCTGGGGGGGACCCGAAAACATTCAGTACTTC
TRBV4-3	TRBD2	TRBJ2-2	many	CASSVDQAGLNTGELFF	TGCGCCAGCAGCGTGGATCAAGCGGGGCTGAACACCGGGGAGCTGTTTTTT
TRBV27	TRBD1	TRBJ2-7	.	CASSFIGTGAYEQYF	TGTGCCAGCAGTTTTATCGGGACAGGGGCCTACGAGCAGTACTTC
TRBV7-9	.	TRBJ1-3	many	CASSLRNTIYF	TGTGCCAGCAGTCTCCGAAACACCATATATTTT